The text below deals with one T cell receptor beta chain. Its specificity is not known. The data were taken from a study of OX40 agonist ivuxolimab in advanced cancers. Study at large: Cohort: roughly 79% men, mean age approximately 64, aged roughly 23 to 79. Eligibility admitted prior anti-PD-1, anti-PD-L1 or anti-CTLA-4 therapy; 35% to 40% had some. Study observations and caveats: Compared with CD4+, CD8+ T cells on average had more expanded clones. What antigens the expanded peripheral T cells recognized was never established.

Generated by immunoSEQ multiplex PCR, the TCRdb table keeps only in-frame clones and is missing some. This sample yields about 83,000 clones, of which approximately 90% are seen a single time; about 8.6% belongs to the top ten. The V end was cut by 3 bases, the J end by 4 bases, with 15 bases between. Germline CDR1 is ENHRY and CDR2 is SYGVKD. This CDR3 region has 16 residues. The origin of this receptor is an adult with an advanced solid tumor such as melanoma, head and neck, liver or kidney cancer. Source: CD4+ or CD8+ T cells sorted from blood, taken in a trial of the OX40 agonist ivuxolimab. The genes are TRBV10-3 and TRBJ2-2; maybe TRBD1 (6 bases). The CDR3 sequence is CAISDPRGGTTGELFF. Here the CDR3 DNA reads TGTGCCATCAGTGACCCTCGAGGGGGAACCACCGGGGAGCTGTTTTTT.